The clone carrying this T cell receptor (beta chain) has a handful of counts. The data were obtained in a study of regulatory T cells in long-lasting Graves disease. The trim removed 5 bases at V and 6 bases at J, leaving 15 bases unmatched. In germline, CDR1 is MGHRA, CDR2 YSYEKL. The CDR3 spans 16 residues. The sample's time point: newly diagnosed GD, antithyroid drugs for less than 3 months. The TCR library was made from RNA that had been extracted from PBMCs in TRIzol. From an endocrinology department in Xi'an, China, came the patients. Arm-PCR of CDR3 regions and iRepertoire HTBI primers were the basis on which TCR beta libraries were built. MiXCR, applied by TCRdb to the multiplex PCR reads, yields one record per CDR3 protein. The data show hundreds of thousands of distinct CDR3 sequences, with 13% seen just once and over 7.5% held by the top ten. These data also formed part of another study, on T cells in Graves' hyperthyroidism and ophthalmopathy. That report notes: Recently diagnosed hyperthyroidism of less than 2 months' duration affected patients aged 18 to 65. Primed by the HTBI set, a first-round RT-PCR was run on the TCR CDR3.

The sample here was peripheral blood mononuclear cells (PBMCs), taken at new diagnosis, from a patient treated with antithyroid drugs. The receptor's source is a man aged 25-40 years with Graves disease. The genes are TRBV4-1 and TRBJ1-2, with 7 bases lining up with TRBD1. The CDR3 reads CASSEKPETGRHGYTF. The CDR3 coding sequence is TGCGCCAGCAGCGAAAAACCCGAGACAGGGAGGCATGGCTACACCTTC.